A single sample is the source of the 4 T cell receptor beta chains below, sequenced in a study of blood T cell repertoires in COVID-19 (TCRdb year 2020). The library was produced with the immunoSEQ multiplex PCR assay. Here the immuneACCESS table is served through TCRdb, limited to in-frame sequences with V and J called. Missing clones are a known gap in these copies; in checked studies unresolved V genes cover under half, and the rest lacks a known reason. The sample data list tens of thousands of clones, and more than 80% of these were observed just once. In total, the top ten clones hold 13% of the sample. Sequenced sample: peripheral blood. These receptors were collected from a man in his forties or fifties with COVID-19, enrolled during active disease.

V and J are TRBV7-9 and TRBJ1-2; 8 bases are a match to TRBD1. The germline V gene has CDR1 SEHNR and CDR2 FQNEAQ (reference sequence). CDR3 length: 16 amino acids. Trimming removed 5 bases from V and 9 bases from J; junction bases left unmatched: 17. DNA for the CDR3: TGTGCCAGCAGCGACGACGGGACAGGAAACCTTGGGCGCTACACCTTC. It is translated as CASSDDGTGNLGRYTF.

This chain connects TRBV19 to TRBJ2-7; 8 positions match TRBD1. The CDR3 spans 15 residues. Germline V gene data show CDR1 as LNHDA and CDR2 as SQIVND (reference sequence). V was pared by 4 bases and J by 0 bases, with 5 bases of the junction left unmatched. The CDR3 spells CASSTDRGSSYEQYF. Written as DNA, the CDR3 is TGTGCCAGTAGTACCGACAGGGGAAGCTCCTACGAGCAGTACTTC. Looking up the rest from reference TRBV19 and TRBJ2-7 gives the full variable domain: DGGITQSPKYLFRKEGQNVTLSCEQNLNHDAMYWYRQDPGQGLRLIYYSQIVNDFQKGDIAEGYSVSREKKESFPLTVTSAQKNPTAFYLCASSTDRGSSYEQYFGPGTRLTVT.

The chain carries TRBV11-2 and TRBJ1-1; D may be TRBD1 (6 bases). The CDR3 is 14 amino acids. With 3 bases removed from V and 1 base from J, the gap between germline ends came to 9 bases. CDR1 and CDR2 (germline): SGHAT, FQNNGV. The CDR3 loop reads CASSFQGQNTEAFF. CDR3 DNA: TGTGCCAGCAGCTTCCAGGGACAGAACACTGAAGCTTTCTTT.

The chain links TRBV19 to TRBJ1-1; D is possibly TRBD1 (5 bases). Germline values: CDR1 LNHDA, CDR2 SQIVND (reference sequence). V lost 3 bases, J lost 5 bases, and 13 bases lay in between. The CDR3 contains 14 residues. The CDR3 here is CASSISPGQTEAFF. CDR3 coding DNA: TGTGCCAGTAGTATTTCCCCAGGGCAGACTGAAGCTTTCTTT.